Presented here are 27 T cell receptor beta chains from one specimen sequenced in a study of cytomegalovirus exposure and HLA in healthy donors. The PCR ran on 60 Vbeta and 13 Jbeta primers. Measured with immunoSEQ multiplex PCR; TCRdb has only the in-frame clones, and not every one. The table shows 200,000 to 300,000 clones, with around 76% occurring only once. Input material: PBMCs. These receptors were obtained from a woman aged 40-49 years in good health and CMV-seropositive.

This chain uses TRBV9 with TRBJ2-3; D may be TRBD1 (6 bases). The CDR3 covers 16 residues. The V end was cut by 4 bases, the J end by 0 bases, with 15 bases between. Germline V CDR1 and CDR2: SGDLS, YYNGEE. CDR3 nucleotides: TGTGCCAGCAGCCCCTCGGACAGTCCGAGCACAGATACGCAGTATTTT. It yields the protein CASSPSDSPSTDTQYF. Based on the CDR3 plus reference TRBV9 and TRBJ2-3, the full variable domain is DSGVTQTPKHLITATGQRVTLRCSPRSGDLSVYWYQQSLDQGLQFLIQYYNGEERAKGNILERFSAQQFPDLHSELNLSSLELGDSALYFCASSPSDSPSTDTQYFGPGTRLTVL.

V is TRBV10-1 and J is TRBJ1-2; a weak D match, TRBD1 (6 bases). Germline-derived CDR1 and CDR2 are WNHNN and SYGVQD (reference sequence). This CDR3 contains 10 residues. Trimming left V 10 bases short and J 6 bases short, with 9 bases between. The DNA for the CDR3 is TGCGCCACCAACAGGGATGGCTACACCTTC. This translates into CATNRDGYTF.

V gene TRBV5-1 combines with J gene TRBJ2-7; weak D call: TRBD1 (5 bases). V lost 4 bases to trimming and J lost 5 bases, with 19 bases between them. The V gene's germline CDR1 is SGHRS and CDR2 YFSETQ. The CDR3 consists of 15 residues. CDR3 in amino acids: CASSLGGQGVNEQYF. The CDR3 DNA follows: TGCGCCAGCAGCCTTGGTGGGCAGGGCGTCAACGAGCAGTACTTC.

The rearrangement joins TRBV5-1 to TRBJ2-2; a possible D gene is TRBD1 (6 bases). V was pared by 3 bases and J by 5 bases, with 8 bases between. CDR3 size: 13 residues. Per germline, CDR1 SGHRS and CDR2 YFSETQ. The CDR3 loop reads CASSSGQTGELFF. As DNA, the CDR3 is TGCGCCAGCAGCTCCGGACAGACCGGGGAGCTGTTTTTT.

The V and J genes are TRBV7-3 and TRBJ2-7; weak D call: TRBD1 (6 bases). CDR3 length equals 15 residues. Germline-derived CDR1 and CDR2 are SGHTA and FQGTGA. V shed 1 base and J shed 1 base, with 11 bases lying between them. CDR3 region: CASSLIAGVSYEQYF. The DNA of the CDR3 is TGTGCCAGCAGCTTAATCGCAGGGGTTTCCTACGAGCAGTACTTC.

This rearrangement joins TRBV19 to TRBJ1-1; D not resolved. Germline V CDR1 and CDR2: LNHDA, SQIVND (reference sequence). Trimming removed 3 bases from V and 3 bases from J, with 11 bases in between. CDR3 length: 14 residues. The chain's CDR3 is CASSINGGDTEAFF. For the CDR3, the DNA is TGTGCCAGTAGTATCAATGGCGGGGACACTGAAGCTTTCTTT.

The chain employs TRBV29-1 and TRBJ1-1; no clear D. Germline V gene data show CDR1 as SQVTM and CDR2 as ANQGSEA. CDR3 length: 13 amino acids. V lost 4 bases and J lost 0, with 9 bases in between. The CDR3 reads CSVGGLMNTEAFF. CDR3 sequence (DNA): TGCAGCGTTGGAGGTTTGATGAACACTGAAGCTTTCTTT. Drawing the rest from reference TRBV29-1 and TRBJ1-1, the complete variable domain is SAVISQKPSRDICQRGTSLTIQCQVDSQVTMMFWYRQQPGQSLTLIATANQGSEATYESGFVIDKFPISRPNLTFSTLTVSNMSPEDSSIYLCSVGGLMNTEAFFGQGTRLTVV.

The chain couples TRBV12-2 to TRBJ2-1; TRBD2 reflects the table's D call only, with no check against the DNA. TRBV12-2 is shown as a pseudogene. The CDR3 is 15 amino acids. The CDR3 is CASRNSTKPSNEQFF. The CDR3 DNA reads as TGTGCAAGTCGCAATTCTACGAAACCATCCAATGAGCAGTTCTTC.

The V and J genes are TRBV6-6 and TRBJ2-7; no clear D gene. CDR1 is MNHNY and CDR2 is SVGAGI in the germline V gene (reference sequence). The CDR3 totals 12 residues. Trimming stripped 3 bases from V and 2 bases from J, with 5 bases between. The chain's CDR3 is CASSYQTYEQYF. The CDR3 coding sequence is TGTGCCAGCAGTTATCAAACCTACGAGCAGTACTTC.

The chain uses TRBV11-2 and TRBJ1-2, with D tentatively TRBD1 (6 bases). V was shortened by 6 bases and J by 4 bases, with 27 bases between the two germline ends. Germline V CDR1 and CDR2: SGHAT, FQNNGV. The CDR3 has 18 residues. The CDR3, as DNA: TGTGCCAGCAGACCACCGGGCAGGGGTCTTTCCCCCCTCTATGGCTACACCTTC. The encoded protein is CASRPPGRGLSPLYGYTF.

The V call is TRBV5-8, the J call TRBJ2-7; 9 bases fit TRBD2. Germline loops: CDR1 SGHTS, CDR2 YDEGEE. The V segment lost 0 bases and the J segment 1 base; nucleotides outside the gene matches: 11. The CDR3 has 18 amino acids. The CDR3, as DNA: TGTGCCAGCAGCTTGGGGGGACTAGCTCCGACTTGGTCCTACGAGCAGTACTTC. Translating gives CASSLGGLAPTWSYEQYF. Variable domain in full (rest from reference TRBV5-8 and TRBJ2-7): EAGVTQSPTHLIKTRGQQATLRCSPISGHTSVYWYQQALGLGLQFLLWYDEGEERNRGNFPPRFSGRQFPNYSSELNVNALELEDSALYLCASSLGGLAPTWSYEQYFGPGTRLTVT.

V is TRBV19 and J is TRBJ2-5; D is undetermined. The germline V gene has CDR1 LNHDA and CDR2 SQIVND (reference sequence). Trimming pared 6 bases from V and 5 bases from J, leaving 19 bases between. The CDR3 is 15 residues long. CDR3 loop: CASSTAIRVRETQYF. In DNA, the CDR3 is TGTGCCAGTAGCACCGCGATTCGGGTACGGGAGACCCAGTACTTC.

This clone occurred once. The chain links TRBV5-4 to TRBJ1-1; no clear D. V dropped 3 bases and J dropped 5 bases, with 20 bases sitting between them. Per germline, CDR1 SGHNT and CDR2 YYREEE (reference sequence). This CDR3 is built from 16 residues. The CDR3: CASSSGLLIFGTEAFF. The CDR3 DNA reads as TGTGCCAGCAGCTCTGGACTGCTCATTTTCGGGACTGAAGCTTTCTTT. Full variable domain (outside the CDR3, taken from reference TRBV5-4 and TRBJ1-1): ETGVTQSPTHLIKTRGQQVTLRCSSQSGHNTVSWYQQALGQGPQFIFQYYREEENGRGNFPPRFSGLQFPNYSSELNVNALELDDSALYLCASSSGLLIFGTEAFFGQGTRLTVV.

The chain combines TRBV4-1 with TRBJ2-7; D is undetermined. The V end lost 0 bases, the J end lost 7 bases, and 10 bases lay between the germline ends. This CDR3 comprises 13 residues. The germline CDR1 and CDR2 sequences are MGHRA and YSYEKL. This chain's CDR3 is CASSQELGREQYF. The CDR3 DNA follows: TGCGCCAGCAGCCAAGAACTGGGCAGGGAGCAGTACTTC.

The V gene is TRBV18, the J gene TRBJ1-6; 7 bases are a match to TRBD1. V lost 3 bases, J lost 5 bases, and 10 bases stayed unmatched. CDR3 length: 17 amino acids. Germline lookup yields CDR1 KGHSH and CDR2 LQKENI. CDR3 loop: CASSPAKTGHNNSPLHF. CDR3 DNA sequence: TGTGCCAGCTCACCCGCCAAGACAGGGCATAATAATTCACCCCTCCACTTT.

This clone was seen only a few times. The gene calls are TRBV6-1 and TRBJ1-5; D is possibly TRBD1 (6 bases). The germline gives CDR1 MNHNS, CDR2 SASEGT. V lost 6 bases and J 3 bases, leaving 15 bases between the germline ends. The CDR3 consists of 15 residues. CDR3 sequence (DNA): TGTGCCAGCAGAGCCGACAGGTCCCTCAATCAGCCCCAGCATTTT. This codes for CASRADRSLNQPQHF.

This rearrangement joins TRBV19 to TRBJ1-5; maybe TRBD1 (5 bases). Trimming took 6 bases from V and 3 from J, leaving 12 bases between them. Germline V gives CDR1 LNHDA, CDR2 SQIVND (reference sequence). This CDR3 is built from 14 residues. The CDR3 spells CASSVQAVNQPQHF. CDR3 bases: TGTGCCAGTAGCGTACAGGCGGTCAATCAGCCCCAGCATTTT.

The chain couples TRBV5-6 to TRBJ2-7; 7 nucleotides line up with TRBD2. Germline V gene lookup returns CDR1 SGHDT and CDR2 YYEEEE. V was pared by 0 bases and J by 2 bases, with 2 bases of the junction left unmatched. CDR3 length: 14 amino acids. The DNA of the CDR3 is TGTGCCAGCAGCTTGGTAAGCGGGACCTACGAGCAGTACTTC. It yields the protein CASSLVSGTYEQYF.

This clone showed up just a few times. The chain uses TRBV11-2 and TRBJ2-7, with D possibly matching TRBD1 (6 bases). The V end lost 5 bases, the J end lost 2 bases, and 16 bases lay between the germline ends. From germline, CDR1 is SGHAT and CDR2 FQNNGV. CDR3 length equals 15 residues. CDR3 region: CASSRQPGATYEQYF. CDR3 bases: TGTGCCAGCAGCCGTCAACCAGGGGCAACCTACGAGCAGTACTTC.

The chain has TRBV18 and TRBJ1-4, with D uncertain. Looked up from germline, CDR1 is KGHSH and CDR2 is LQKENI. V was pared by 2 bases and J by 7 bases, with 8 bases between. The CDR3 length is 13 residues. DNA of the CDR3: TGTGCCAGCTCACCAATCGAGTTTGAAAAACTGTTTTTT. This codes for CASSPIEFEKLFF.

This sequence joins TRBV6-1 and TRBJ1-5, with 7 bases that match TRBD1. Germline V gives CDR1 MNHNS, CDR2 SASEGT. The CDR3 is made up of 14 amino acids. J was trimmed by 3 bases and V by 5 bases; bases with no gene match: 4. The DNA of the CDR3 is TGTGCCAGCAGTCTGACAGGGTACAATCAGCCCCAGCATTTT. Translated, it gives CASSLTGYNQPQHF.

The chain is built from TRBV2 and TRBJ2-3; 9 bases agree with TRBD2. CDR3 length: 17 amino acids. Germline V gene lookup returns CDR1 SNHLY and CDR2 FYNNEI. The ends lost 5 bases at V and 0 bases at J; junction bases unmatched: 9. The CDR3 is CASSSQASGVSTDTQYF. The CDR3 DNA sequence: TGTGCCAGCAGTTCGCAGGCTAGCGGGGTGAGCACAGATACGCAGTATTTT.

The rearrangement joins TRBV18 to TRBJ2-1; possibly TRBD2 for D (5 bases). Trimming left V 3 bases short and J 3 bases short, with 6 bases between. Germline CDR1 is KGHSH and CDR2 is LQKENI. This CDR3 is built from 13 residues. CDR3 DNA sequence: TGTGCCAGCTCACCCGACTACTACAATGAGCAGTTCTTC. It specifies CASSPDYYNEQFF.

The chain employs TRBV9 and TRBJ1-1; D is uncertain. V was trimmed by 0 bases and J by 5 bases, leaving 17 bases between them. This CDR3 spans 16 amino acids. Germline CDR1 and CDR2: SGDLS and YYNGEE. The CDR3 loop reads CASSVESSGRKTEAFF. The CDR3, as DNA: TGTGCCAGCAGCGTAGAATCGTCCGGCAGGAAAACTGAAGCTTTCTTT.

The rearrangement uses TRBV11-3 and TRBJ2-7; D gene ambiguous. Germline V gene sequence: CDR1 SGHNT, CDR2 YENEEA. V lost 1 base and J 4 bases, leaving 14 bases between the germline ends. The CDR3 spans 15 residues. The CDR3 DNA reads TGTGCCAGCAGCTTAGCGGGTGTTCTCGGATACGAGCAGTACTTC. Translation gives CASSLAGVLGYEQYF.

For the CDR3, the DNA is TGTGCCAGCAGCCTCGGACTAGCGGGAGGTATATCACAGGATGAGCAGTTCTTC. It translates to CASSLGLAGGISQDEQFF. This chain connects TRBV4-2 to TRBJ2-1, with 14 bases lining up with TRBD2. Trimming took 4 bases from V and 8 from J; bases not matched to a gene: 13. The CDR3 loop spans 18 amino acids. Per germline, CDR1 LGHNA and CDR2 YNFKEQ.

This chain joins TRBV4-3 and TRBJ2-1; 13 bases agree with TRBD2. This CDR3 spans 15 amino acids. Germline loops: CDR1 LGHNA, CDR2 YSLEER. V lost 6 bases to trimming and J lost 8 bases; unmatched junction nucleotides: 7. Here the CDR3 reads CASRPGTSGTDEQFF. CDR3 nucleotides: TGCGCCAGCAGACCCGGGACTAGCGGGACGGATGAGCAGTTCTTC.